The TCR beta chain described here comes from a study of T cells in women clearing cervical HPV infection. Clones were sequenced by immunoSEQ multiplex PCR, and TCRdb holds only the in-frame ones, with some missing. The repertoire table contains about 30,000 clones. Notes on this clone: The CDR3 extends 3 residues past the end of the read, so its final part is completed from the germline J gene.

Germline values: CDR1 SEHNR, CDR2 FQNEAQ (reference sequence). The CDR3 contains 13 residues. The clonotype originates from a woman between 18 and 70 years old with a cervical HPV16 infection that either progressed to CIN3+ or cleared (not recorded which). V gene TRBV7-9 combines with J gene TRBJ1-1; D gene unclear. Sequencing was carried out using blood buffy coat. The CDR3 sequence: CASSLRGQAEAFF. The sequenced CDR3 bases are TGTGCCAGCAGCTTACGAGGTCAGGCGGAA.